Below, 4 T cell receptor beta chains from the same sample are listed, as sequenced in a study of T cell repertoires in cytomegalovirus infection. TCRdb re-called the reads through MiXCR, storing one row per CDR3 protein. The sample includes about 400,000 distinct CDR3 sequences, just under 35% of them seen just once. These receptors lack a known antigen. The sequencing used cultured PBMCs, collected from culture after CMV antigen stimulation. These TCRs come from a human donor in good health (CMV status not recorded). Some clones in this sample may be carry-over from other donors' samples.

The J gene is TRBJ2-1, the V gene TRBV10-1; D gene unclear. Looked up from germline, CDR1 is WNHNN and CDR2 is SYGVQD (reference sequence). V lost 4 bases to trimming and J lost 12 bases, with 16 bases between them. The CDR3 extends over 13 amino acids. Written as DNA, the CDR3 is TGCGCCAGCAGTGGAAGCCTGCCCAGGAGGCAGTTCTTC. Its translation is CASSGSLPRRQFF.

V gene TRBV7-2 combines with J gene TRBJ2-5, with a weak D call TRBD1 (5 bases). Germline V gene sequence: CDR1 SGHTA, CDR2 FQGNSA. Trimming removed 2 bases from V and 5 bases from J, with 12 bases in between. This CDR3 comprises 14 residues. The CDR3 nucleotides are TGTGCCAGCAGCTTAAGTCAGGGTGGCGAGACCCAGTACTTC. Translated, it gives CASSLSQGGETQYF. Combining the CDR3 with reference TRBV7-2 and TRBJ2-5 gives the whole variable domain GAGVSQSPSNKVTEKGKDVELRCDPISGHTALYWYRQSLGQGLEFLIYFQGNSAPDKSGLPSDRFSAERTGGSVSTLTIQRTQQEDSAVYLCASSLSQGGETQYFGPGTRLLVL.

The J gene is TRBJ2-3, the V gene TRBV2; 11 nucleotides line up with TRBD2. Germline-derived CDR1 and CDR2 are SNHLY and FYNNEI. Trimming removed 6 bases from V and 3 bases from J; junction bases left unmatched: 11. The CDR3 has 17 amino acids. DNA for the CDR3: TGTGCCAGCAGCCGGGGACTAGCGGTTAGTGGGACAGATACGCAGTATTTT. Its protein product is CASSRGLAVSGTDTQYF.

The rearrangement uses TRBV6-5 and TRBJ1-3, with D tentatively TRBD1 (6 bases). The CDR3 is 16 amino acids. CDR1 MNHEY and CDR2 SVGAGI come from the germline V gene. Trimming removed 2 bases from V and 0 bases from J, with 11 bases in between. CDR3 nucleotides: TGTGCCAGCAGTTACAGTGGGGGCTACTCTGGAAACACCATATATTTT. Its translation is CASSYSGGYSGNTIYF.